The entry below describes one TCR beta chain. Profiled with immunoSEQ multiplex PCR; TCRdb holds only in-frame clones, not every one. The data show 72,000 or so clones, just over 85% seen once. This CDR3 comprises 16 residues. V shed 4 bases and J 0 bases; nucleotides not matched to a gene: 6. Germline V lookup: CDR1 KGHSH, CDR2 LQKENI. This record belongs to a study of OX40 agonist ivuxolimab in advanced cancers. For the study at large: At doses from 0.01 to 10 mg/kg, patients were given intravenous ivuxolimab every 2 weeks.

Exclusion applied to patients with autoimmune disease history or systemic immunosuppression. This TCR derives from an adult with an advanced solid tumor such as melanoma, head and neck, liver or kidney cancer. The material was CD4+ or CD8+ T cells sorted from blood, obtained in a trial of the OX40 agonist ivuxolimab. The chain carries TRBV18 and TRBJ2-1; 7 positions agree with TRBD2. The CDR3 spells CASSREGTSSYNEQFF. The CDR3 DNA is TGTGCCAGCTCACGGGAGGGTACAAGCTCCTACAATGAGCAGTTCTTC.